This TCR beta chain is drawn from a study of shared clonotypes between healthy human individuals. V lost 4 bases and J 0 bases, leaving 5 bases between the germline ends. CDR1 and CDR2 (germline): LGHNA, YSLEER. CDR3 length: 13 residues. Comment on this clone: Its antigen is as yet unknown.

Study-wide results and limits: Lower generation probabilities were found for non-shared clonotypes than for those shared by all four donors. Among four donors, about 4.6% of naive CD4 clonotypes were found in common.

Replicate sorted-subset PCRs were loaded with around 0.2 ug DNA, tens of thousands of T cell genomes. The method was immunoSEQ multiplex PCR; TCRdb's version includes in-frame clones alone and lacks a portion of them. The sample records approximately 2,300,000 clones, 80% to 95% being singletons. The sequence was obtained from a man aged 18 to 29 in good health. Some clones in this sample may be carry-over from other donors' samples. V gene TRBV4-3 combines with J gene TRBJ2-3; D gene ambiguous. The source material was naive CD4+ T cells from PBMCs. Subset specified: CD45RA+ positively selected. The CDR3 DNA follows: TGCGCCAGCAGCCCCGACAGCACAGATACGCAGTATTTT. It specifies CASSPDSTDTQYF.